What follows are 2 T cell receptor beta chains derived from one specimen sequenced in a study of blood T cells in healthy people across ages. Primers used in a second PCR of roughly 6 to 12 cycles were a sample-barcoded 5' primer and a J-beta primer mix. TCRdb reanalysed the 5' RACE reads using MiXCR and keeps one entry per CDR3 protein. The sample has hundreds of thousands of distinct CDR3 sequences, around 36% seen once; the top ten hold over 10%. The specimen was blood. These receptor sequences come from a man aged 18 to 29 in good health.

This clonotype was counted ten times or more. The rearrangement links TRBV15 to TRBJ2-1; 9 positions agree with TRBD2. V was clipped by 7 bases and J by 3 bases; unmatched bases: 4. CDR3 length: 14 amino acids. Germline CDR1 is LNHNV and CDR2 is YYDKDF (reference sequence). The CDR3 region has the DNA TGTGCCACCACGGGACTAGCTGTCTACAATGAGCAGTTCTTC. It encodes CATTGLAVYNEQFF.

This chain joins TRBV9 and TRBJ2-1; D is ambiguous. Trimming took 0 bases from V and 3 from J, leaving 10 bases between them. The CDR3 runs 15 residues. The germline CDR1 and CDR2 sequences are SGDLS and YYNGEE. The CDR3 DNA follows: TGTGCCAGCAGCGTAGGCGGCAGTTTCTACAATGAGCAGTTCTTC. Translated, it gives CASSVGGSFYNEQFF.